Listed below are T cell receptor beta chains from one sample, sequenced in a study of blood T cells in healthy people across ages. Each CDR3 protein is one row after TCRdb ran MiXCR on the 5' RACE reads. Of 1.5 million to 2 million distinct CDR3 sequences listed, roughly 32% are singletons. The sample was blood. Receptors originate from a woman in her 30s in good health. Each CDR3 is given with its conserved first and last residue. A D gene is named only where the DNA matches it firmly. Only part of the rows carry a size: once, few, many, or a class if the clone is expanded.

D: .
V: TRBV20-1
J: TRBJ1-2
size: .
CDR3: CSAREVTSTCTF
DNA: TGCAGTGCTAGAGAGGTCACTTCAACCTGCACCTTC

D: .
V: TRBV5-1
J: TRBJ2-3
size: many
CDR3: CASSQGITDTQYF
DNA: TGCGCCAGCAGCCAGGGGATCACAGATACGCAGTATTTT

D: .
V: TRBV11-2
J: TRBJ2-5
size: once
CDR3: CASSLVGAPQETQYF
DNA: TGTGCCAGCAGCTTAGTGGGGGCCCCCCAAGAGACCCAGTACTTC

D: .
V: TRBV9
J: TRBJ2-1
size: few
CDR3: CASSADQDPYNEQFF
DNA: TGTGCCAGCAGCGCAGATCAAGACCCCTACAATGAGCAGTTCTTC

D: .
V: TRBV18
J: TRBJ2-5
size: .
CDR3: CASSPTRGIGETQYF
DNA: TGTGCCAGCTCACCAACCAGGGGAATCGGCGAGACCCAGTACTTC

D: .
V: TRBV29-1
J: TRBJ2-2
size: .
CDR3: CSVGDRGELFF
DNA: TGCAGCGTGGGCGACAGGGGGGAGCTGTTTTTT

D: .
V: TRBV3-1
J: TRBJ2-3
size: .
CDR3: CASSQVDWSLSTDTQYF
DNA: TGTGCCAGCAGCCAAGTGGACTGGAGTCTTAGCACAGATACGCAGTATTTT

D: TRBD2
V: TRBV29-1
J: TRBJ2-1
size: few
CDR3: CSVEGDSGGAPNEQFF
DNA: TGCAGCGTTGAAGGGGATAGCGGGGGGGCCCCCAATGAGCAGTTCTTC

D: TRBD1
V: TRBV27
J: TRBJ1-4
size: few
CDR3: CASRLIGTGDEKLFF
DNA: TGTGCCAGCAGATTAATCGGGACAGGGGACGAAAAACTGTTTTTT

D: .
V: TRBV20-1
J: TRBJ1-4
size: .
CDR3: CSAHLIRPEKLFF
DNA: TGCAGTGCTCACTTGATTCGCCCGGAAAAACTGTTTTTT

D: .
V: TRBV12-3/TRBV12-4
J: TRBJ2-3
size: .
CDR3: CASSFSDSGTDTQYF
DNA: TGTGCCAGCAGTTTCTCTGATAGCGGCACAGATACGCAGTATTTT

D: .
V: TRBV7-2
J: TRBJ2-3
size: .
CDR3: CASSPNPRADTQYF
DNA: TGTGCCAGCAGCCCAAACCCGCGGGCGGATACGCAGTATTTT

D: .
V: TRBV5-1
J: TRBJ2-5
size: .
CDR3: CASSLAPGATQETQYF
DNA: TGCGCCAGCAGCTTGGCCCCAGGGGCGACACAAGAGACCCAGTACTTC

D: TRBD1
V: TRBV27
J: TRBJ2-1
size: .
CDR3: CASSFDYRGIYNEQFF
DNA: TGTGCCAGCAGTTTCGATTACAGGGGCATCTACAATGAGCAGTTCTTC

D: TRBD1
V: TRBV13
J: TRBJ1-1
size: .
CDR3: CASSASTQGALAISFF
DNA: TGTGCCAGCAGCGCATCTACACAGGGGGCGCTTGCTATTTCTTTCTTT

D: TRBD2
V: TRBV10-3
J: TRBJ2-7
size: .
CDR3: CAGGGKTAPYEQYF
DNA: TGTGCCGGGGGGGGAAAGACAGCGCCCTACGAGCAGTACTTC

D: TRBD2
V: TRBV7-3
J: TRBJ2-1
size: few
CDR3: CASSLYSASGGKLPEQFF
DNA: TGTGCCAGCAGCTTATATTCCGCTAGCGGGGGGAAGTTGCCTGAGCAGTTCTTC

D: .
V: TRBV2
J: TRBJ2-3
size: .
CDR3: CASTSSRGTDTQYF
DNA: TGTGCCAGCACCAGTTCGCGGGGCACAGATACGCAGTATTTT

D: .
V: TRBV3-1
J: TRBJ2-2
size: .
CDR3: CASSQDQFNTGELFF
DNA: TGTGCCAGCAGCCAAGATCAGTTCAACACCGGGGAGCTGTTTTTT

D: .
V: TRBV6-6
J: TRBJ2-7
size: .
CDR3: CASSYAVAYEQYF
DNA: TGTGCCAGCAGTTACGCGGTGGCCTACGAGCAGTACTTC

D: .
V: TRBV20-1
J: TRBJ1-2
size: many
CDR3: CSARESANYGYTF
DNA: TGCAGTGCTAGAGAGAGCGCTAACTATGGCTACACCTTC

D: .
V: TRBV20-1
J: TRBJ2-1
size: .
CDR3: CSARDSSQLIYNEQFF
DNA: TGCAGTGCTAGAGATTCTTCCCAGCTGATCTACAATGAGCAGTTCTTC

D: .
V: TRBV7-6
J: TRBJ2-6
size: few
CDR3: CASSLLGFSGANVLTF
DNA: TGTGCCAGCAGCTTATTAGGCTTCTCTGGGGCCAACGTCCTGACTTTC

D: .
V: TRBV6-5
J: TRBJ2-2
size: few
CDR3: CACGRGGLFF
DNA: TGTGCATGTGGCCGGGGAGGGCTGTTTTTT

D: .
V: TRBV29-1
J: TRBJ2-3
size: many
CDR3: CSVNQGEDTQYF
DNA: TGCAGCGTTAATCAGGGTGAGGATACGCAGTATTTT

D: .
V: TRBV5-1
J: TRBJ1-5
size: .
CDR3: CASSIGGFNQPQHF
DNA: TGCGCCAGCAGCATCGGGGGGTTCAATCAGCCCCAGCATTTT

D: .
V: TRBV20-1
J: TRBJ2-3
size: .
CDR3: CSANTSPDAQYF
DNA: TGCAGTGCTAATACGAGCCCAGATGCGCAGTATTTT

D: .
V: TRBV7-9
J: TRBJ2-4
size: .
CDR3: CASSSTGTGGNIQYF
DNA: TGTGCCAGCAGCTCCACAGGGACCGGAGGGAACATTCAGTACTTC

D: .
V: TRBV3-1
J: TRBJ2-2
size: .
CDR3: CASKAAGRDTGELFF
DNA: TGTGCCAGCAAGGCGGCGGGGAGAGACACCGGGGAGCTGTTTTTT

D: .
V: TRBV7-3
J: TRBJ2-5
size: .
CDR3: CASSRASEETQYF
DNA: TGTGCCAGCAGCCGGGCAAGTGAAGAGACCCAGTACTTC

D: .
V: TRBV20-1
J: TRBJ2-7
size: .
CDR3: CSARDPGQLAYEQYF
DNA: TGCAGTGCTAGAGACCCGGGACAATTAGCCTACGAGCAGTACTTC

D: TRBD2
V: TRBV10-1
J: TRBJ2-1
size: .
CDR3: CASSQTVAGGRGEQFF
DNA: TGCGCCAGCAGTCAGACCGTAGCGGGGGGTAGGGGTGAGCAGTTCTTC

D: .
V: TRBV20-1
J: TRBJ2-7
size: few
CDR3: CSASQSKLSYEQYF
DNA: TGCAGTGCTAGTCAGAGCAAATTATCCTACGAGCAGTACTTC

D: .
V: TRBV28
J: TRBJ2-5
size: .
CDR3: CASSSEGLGETQYF
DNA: TGTGCCAGCAGTTCAGAGGGGTTGGGAGAGACCCAGTACTTC

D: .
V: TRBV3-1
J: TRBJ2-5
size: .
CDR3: CASSPAGMHQETQYF
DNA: TGTGCCAGCAGCCCGGCGGGGATGCACCAAGAGACCCAGTACTTC